The 32 T cell receptor beta chains reported below all come from one sample, sequenced in a study of beta chain features in type 1 diabetes. Their antigens remain unidentified. Expressed TCRB transcripts were sequenced, since all the RNA that had been isolated was reverse transcribed. TCRdb's table, derived via immunoSEQ multiplex PCR, lists solely in-frame clones and lacks some. The table records about 280,000 clones, approximately 16% of them present only once. Study-wide findings and caveats: Shortening of TCRB CDR3s, moderate but significant, appeared in all four CD4+ subsets of Type 1 diabetes patients.

The sample was naive CD4+ T cells from blood. These receptors were obtained from a man aged 18 to 30 with type 1 diabetes.

A word on this clone: At the DNA level, this CDR3 is encoded by other sequences in the same sample as well. The genes are TRBV5-1 and TRBJ2-5; no clear D gene. The V end lost 4 bases, the J end lost 2 bases, and 3 bases lay between the germline ends. The V gene's germline CDR1 is SGHRS and CDR2 YFSETQ. The CDR3 totals 11 residues. The CDR3 here is CASSQQETQYF. The CDR3 DNA sequence: TGCGCCAGCAGCCAACAAGAGACCCAGTACTTC.

Only a few counts were recorded for this clone. This sequence joins TRBV19 and TRBJ2-7; 9 nucleotides line up with TRBD1. The germline V gene encodes CDR1 LNHDA and CDR2 SQIVND (reference sequence). Germline trimming cut 6 bases from V and 9 bases from J; bases unmatched to any gene: 15. There are 15 residues in the CDR3. CDR3 in amino acids: CASRPTGGRPTMQYF. For the CDR3, the DNA is TGTGCCAGTAGGCCGACAGGGGGAAGACCTACGATGCAGTACTTC.

This chain joins TRBV6-1 and TRBJ1-2; 8 nucleotides align to TRBD1. The CDR3 extends over 15 amino acids. Per the germline V gene, CDR1 is MNHNS and CDR2 is SASEGT. Germline trimming cut 7 bases from V and 4 bases from J; bases unmatched to any gene: 11. DNA for the CDR3: TGTGCCAGCAAAAGGACAGGGTTCCGTGGCTATGGCTACACCTTC. Encoded protein: CASKRTGFRGYGYTF.

This clone has just a few counts. This chain links TRBV27 with TRBJ2-7; 10 nucleotides align to TRBD1. Germline V lookup: CDR1 MNHEY, CDR2 SMNVEV (reference sequence). This CDR3 has 15 residues. Unmatched junction bases numbered 9, after V lost 5 bases and J lost 5 bases. CDR3: CASSEYRDRGHEQYF. The CDR3 DNA reads as TGTGCCAGCAGTGAATACCGGGACAGGGGCCACGAGCAGTACTTC.

The V call is TRBV19, the J call TRBJ2-5, with TRBD2 matching over 10 bases. The CDR3 loop spans 15 amino acids. V gave up 5 bases and J gave up 4 bases; unmatched junction bases: 7. CDR1 is LNHDA, CDR2 SQIVND, per germline (reference sequence). CDR3 DNA sequence: TGTGCCAGTAGTCCCCAGCGGGGGGGCATAGAGACCCAGTACTTC. Amino acid sequence: CASSPQRGGIETQYF.

The gene calls are TRBV18 and TRBJ2-7; 7 bases align to TRBD2. The CDR3 loop spans 13 amino acids. From germline, CDR1 is KGHSH and CDR2 LQKENI. J was trimmed by 3 bases and V by 4 bases; bases with no gene match: 3. DNA of the CDR3: TGTGCCAGCTCACAGGGAGGGTTCTACGAGCAGTACTTC. The encoded protein is CASSQGGFYEQYF.

This chain uses TRBV28 with TRBJ1-1, with D tentatively TRBD1 (5 bases). Germline V CDR1 and CDR2: MDHEN, SYDVKM. V lost 4 bases and J 11 bases, leaving 14 bases between the germline ends. The CDR3 spans 12 residues. The CDR3 DNA reads TGTGCCAGCAGTTATATCCAGGGTGGGGCTTTCTTT. Its translation is CASSYIQGGAFF.

The table lists this clone with a few counts. This sequence joins TRBV9 and TRBJ1-1, with unresolved D. The V and J ends lost 0 bases and 3 bases respectively, with 15 bases between them. Per germline, CDR1 SGDLS and CDR2 YYNGEE. This CDR3 contains 16 residues. CDR3 region: CASSVGANHYYTEAFF. Written as DNA, the CDR3 is TGTGCCAGCAGCGTAGGAGCAAATCATTACTACACTGAAGCTTTCTTT.

The V gene is TRBV4-3, the J gene TRBJ2-4, with 14 bases aligning to TRBD2. This CDR3 is 18 amino acids long. Germline V lookup: CDR1 LGHNA, CDR2 YSLEER. The V and J ends lost 0 bases and 1 base, in that order; junction bases with no gene match: 2. Here the CDR3 reads CASSQDRTSGGAKNIQYF. CDR3 DNA sequence: TGCGCCAGCAGCCAAGATCGGACTAGCGGGGGGGCCAAAAACATTCAGTACTTC.

This sequence joins TRBV4-1 and TRBJ2-2, with 11 nucleotides matching TRBD2. The CDR3 extends over 16 amino acids. Per the germline V gene, CDR1 is MGHRA and CDR2 is YSYEKL. V was clipped by 1 base and J by 3 bases; unmatched bases: 1. CDR3 DNA: TGCGCCAGCAGCCAAGCGGGACTAGCGGACACCGGGGAGCTGTTTTTT. Translating gives CASSQAGLADTGELFF.

This clone was counted only a few times. This rearrangement joins TRBV6-1 to TRBJ1-1; tentatively, D is TRBD1 (5 bases). V was pared by 4 bases and J by 1 base, with 16 bases between. Per the germline V gene, CDR1 is MNHNS and CDR2 is SASEGT. This CDR3 spans 16 amino acids. CDR3 protein: CASSADLRVSNTEAFF. DNA of the CDR3: TGTGCCAGCAGTGCCGACCTCAGGGTATCGAACACTGAAGCTTTCTTT.

This clone was found a few times. The V and J genes are TRBV28 and TRBJ1-2, with TRBD1 identical over 8 bases. CDR3 length: 13 residues. J gave up 6 bases and V 1 base, and 1 base lay outside the gene matches. CDR1 is MDHEN and CDR2 is SYDVKM in the germline V gene. The CDR3 sequence is CASSLSGGNGYTF. Here the CDR3 DNA reads TGTGCCAGCAGTTTATCAGGGGGCAATGGCTACACCTTC.

In its sample, this clone was seen a few times. The gene calls are TRBV5-1 and TRBJ2-1; TRBD2 agrees at 14 bases. Germline CDR1 and CDR2: SGHRS and YFSETQ. There are 16 residues in the CDR3. After removal of 4 bases from V and 7 bases from J, the junction contained 7 bases not matched to a gene. The CDR3 spells CASSLPGLAGANEQFF. The CDR3 DNA reads TGCGCCAGCAGCCTACCGGGACTAGCGGGAGCTAATGAGCAGTTCTTC.

The chain is built from TRBV19 and TRBJ2-1, with TRBD1 matching over 7 bases. CDR1 and CDR2 from the germline V gene are LNHDA and SQIVND (reference sequence). Unmatched junction bases numbered 13, after V lost 4 bases and J lost 7 bases. The CDR3 runs 16 residues. CDR3: CASSTPQGRGKNEQFF. As DNA, the CDR3 is TGTGCCAGTAGTACCCCACAGGGGAGAGGAAAGAATGAGCAGTTCTTC.

Only a few counts were recorded for this clone. This sequence joins TRBV19 and TRBJ2-5, with 9 nucleotides matching TRBD2. V shed 3 bases, J shed 3 bases, and the junction held 5 bases outside the gene matches. The CDR3 is 15 residues long. Per the germline V gene, CDR1 is LNHDA and CDR2 is SQIVND (reference sequence). DNA of the CDR3: TGTGCCAGTAGTATGGGGCGACTAGCGGAAGAGACCCAGTACTTC. Translating it yields CASSMGRLAEETQYF.

J is TRBJ2-1 and V is TRBV30, with TRBD1 matching 10 bases. Germline trimming cut 3 bases from V and 6 bases from J; bases unmatched to any gene: 5. CDR1 and CDR2 (germline): GTSNPN, SVGIG (reference sequence). The CDR3 totals 14 residues. The CDR3 DNA is TGTGCCTGGAGGGGACAGGGGTTGTCCAATGAGCAGTTCTTC. Translating it yields CAWRGQGLSNEQFF.

This clone was recorded a few times. The chain uses TRBV29-1 and TRBJ2-5, with a tentative D call TRBD2 (6 bases). TRBJ2-7 explains the end of the DNA better; the J call may be wrong. CDR1 is SQVTM, CDR2 ANQGSEA, per germline. CDR3 length: 14 residues. CDR3 region: CSVGPGLSSYEQYF. CDR3 in DNA: TGCAGCGTTGGACCGGGACTGAGCTCCTACGAGCAGTACTTC.

This clone was seen a handful of times. This rearrangement joins TRBV10-3 to TRBJ2-7; 8 bases line up with TRBD2. CDR3 size: 14 residues. After removal of 8 bases from V and 0 bases from J, the junction contained 6 bases not matched to a gene. Germline-derived CDR1 and CDR2 are ENHRY and SYGVKD. Here the CDR3 reads CAIGRGGDSYEQYF. Here the CDR3 DNA reads TGTGCCATCGGACGGGGGGGGGACTCCTACGAGCAGTACTTC.

The chain employs TRBV27 and TRBJ2-3; D not resolved. V was cut by 4 bases and J by 1 base, with 12 bases left in between. The CDR3 has 15 residues. The germline CDR1 and CDR2 sequences are MNHEY and SMNVEV (reference sequence). CDR3 coding DNA: TGTGCCAGCAGTTCCGACTCCTTCGGCACAGATACGCAGTATTTT. Translation gives CASSSDSFGTDTQYF.

The CDR3 here is CASSPSRLRFGNQPQHF. CDR3 DNA sequence: TGTGCCAGCAGTCCTTCCCGACTCCGTTTCGGCAATCAGCCCCAGCATTTT. The rearrangement links TRBV7-8 to TRBJ1-5, with D uncertain. CDR1 is SGHVS, CDR2 FQNEAQ, per germline. The V gene lost 6 bases and the J gene lost 2 bases, with 20 bases spanning the gap. The CDR3 totals 17 residues.

This rearrangement joins TRBV9 to TRBJ2-3; perhaps TRBD2 as D (6 bases). The CDR3 contains 17 residues. Germline V gene data show CDR1 as SGDLS and CDR2 as YYNGEE. Trimming removed 3 bases at V and 1 base at J, with 18 bases between. Here the CDR3 DNA reads TGTGCCAGCAGCGCGGCGGGGTTTCAGGTGGGCACAGATACGCAGTATTTT. As protein: CASSAAGFQVGTDTQYF.

The chain carries TRBV2 and TRBJ2-7; the D is unclear. The germline V gene encodes CDR1 SNHLY and CDR2 FYNNEI. This CDR3 spans 14 amino acids. V lost 6 bases and J 2 bases, leaving 14 bases between the germline ends. The CDR3 DNA reads as TGTGCCAGCAGCGCGCAACTATCGGCCTACGAGCAGTACTTC. It specifies CASSAQLSAYEQYF.

About this clone itself: The same CDR3 can be traced to other DNA sequences in this sample. The chain has TRBV7-2 and TRBJ2-5; 8 bases line up with TRBD1. This CDR3 comprises 14 residues. Germline lookup yields CDR1 SGHTA and CDR2 FQGNSA. V was clipped by 4 bases and J by 2 bases; unmatched bases: 3. The CDR3 DNA is TGTGCCAGCAGCTCATACAGGGGGCAAGAGACCCAGTACTTC. Translation: CASSSYRGQETQYF.

The rearrangement joins TRBV2 to TRBJ2-7; 8 nucleotides line up with TRBD2. Germline V gene data show CDR1 as SNHLY and CDR2 as FYNNEI. V shed 7 bases and J 2 bases; nucleotides not matched to a gene: 7. The CDR3 consists of 14 residues. The CDR3 DNA reads as TGTGCCAGCACTAGGAATAGCGGGGCCTACGAGCAGTACTTC. Its translation: CASTRNSGAYEQYF.

A few counts support this clone. V and J are TRBV25-1 and TRBJ1-6, with 9 positions matching TRBD1. The V segment lost 7 bases and the J segment 9 bases; nucleotides outside the gene matches: 7. Per germline, CDR1 MGHDK and CDR2 SYGVNS. This CDR3 has 14 residues. The CDR3, as DNA: TGTGCCAGCACAGACGGACAGGGGTTTTCACCCCTCCACTTT. Residues: CASTDGQGFSPLHF. The full variable domain, its missing parts supplied by reference TRBV25-1 and TRBJ1-6, is EADIYQTPRYLVIGTGKKITLECSQTMGHDKMYWYQQDPGMELHLIHYSYGVNSTEKGDLSSESTVSRIRTEHFPLTLESARPSHTSQYLCASTDGQGFSPLHFGNGTRLTVT.

V and J are TRBV6-6 and TRBJ2-7; TRBD2 might be the D (5 bases). V was shortened by 5 bases and J by 3 bases, with 17 bases between the two germline ends. CDR1 and CDR2 (germline): MNHNY, SVGAGI (reference sequence). The CDR3 totals 15 residues. The CDR3 DNA sequence: TGTGCCAGCAGTCAAGGTCACGGGGAGAGCTACGAGCAGTACTTC. Its protein is CASSQGHGESYEQYF.

The chain links TRBV6-5 to TRBJ2-1; a possible D gene is TRBD2 (5 bases). V was clipped by 4 bases and J by 9 bases, with 19 bases between them. CDR1 MNHEY and CDR2 SVGAGI come from the germline V gene. There are 15 residues in the CDR3. CDR3 region: CASSSMRAGSREQFF. In nucleotides, the CDR3 is TGTGCCAGCAGTTCAATGCGGGCCGGCTCCCGTGAGCAGTTCTTC.

The V gene is TRBV28, the J gene TRBJ2-7; TRBD1 aligns across 9 bases. After removal of 5 bases from V and 2 bases from J, the junction contained 7 bases not matched to a gene. Looked up from germline, CDR1 is MDHEN and CDR2 is SYDVKM. The CDR3 has 15 residues. The DNA of the CDR3 is TGTGCCAGCAGTCCGGGACAGGGTCTCGCCTACGAGCAGTACTTC. Its translation is CASSPGQGLAYEQYF.

J is TRBJ2-7 and V is TRBV4-3; TRBD2 matches 11 bases. The germline gives CDR1 LGHNA, CDR2 YSLEER. Unmatched junction bases numbered 12, after V lost 1 base and J lost 1 base. This CDR3 contains 19 residues. CDR3 amino acids: CASSQVSGGARGGSYEQYF. The CDR3 nucleotides are TGCGCCAGCAGCCAAGTTAGCGGGGGGGCCAGGGGTGGGTCCTACGAGCAGTACTTC.

V and J are TRBV10-3 and TRBJ1-5; D not resolved. The CDR3 contains 15 residues. Germline V gene lookup returns CDR1 ENHRY and CDR2 SYGVKD. The V gene lost 0 bases and the J gene lost 0 bases, with 6 bases spanning the gap. The CDR3 here is CAISESDNSNQPQHF. The CDR3 DNA reads as TGTGCCATCAGTGAGTCTGACAATAGCAATCAGCCCCAGCATTTT.

The chain couples TRBV6-5 to TRBJ2-3; D remains ambiguous. V gave up 2 bases and J gave up 1 base, with 4 bases separating them. Germline CDR1 reads MNHEY; CDR2 reads SVGAGI. The CDR3 sequence is 13 residues long. The CDR3 reads CASSYAGTDTQYF. CDR3 in DNA: TGTGCCAGCAGTTACGCGGGCACAGATACGCAGTATTTT.

The V and J genes are TRBV7-9 and TRBJ2-1; 11 bases are a match to TRBD2. The germline V gene encodes CDR1 SEHNR and CDR2 FQNEAQ (reference sequence). The length of the CDR3 is 17 residues. V dropped 5 bases and J dropped 10; count of bases not matched to a gene: 16. CDR3 in DNA: TGTGCCAGCAGCGGGGGACTAGCGGTCAGCACTGGAGGCGAGCAGTTCTTC. This encodes CASSGGLAVSTGGEQFF.